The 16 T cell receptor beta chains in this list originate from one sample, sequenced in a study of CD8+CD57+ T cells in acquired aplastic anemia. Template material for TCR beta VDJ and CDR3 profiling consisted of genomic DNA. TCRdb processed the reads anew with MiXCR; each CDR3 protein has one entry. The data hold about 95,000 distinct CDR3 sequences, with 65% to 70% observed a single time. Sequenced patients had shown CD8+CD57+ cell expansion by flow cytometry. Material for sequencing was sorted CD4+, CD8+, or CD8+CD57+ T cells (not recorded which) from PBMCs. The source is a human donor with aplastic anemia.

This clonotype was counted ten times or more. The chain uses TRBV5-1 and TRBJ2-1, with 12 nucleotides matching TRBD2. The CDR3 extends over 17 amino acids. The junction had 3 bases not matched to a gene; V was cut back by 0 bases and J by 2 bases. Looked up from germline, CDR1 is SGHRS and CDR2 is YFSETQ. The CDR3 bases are TGCGCCAGCAGCTTGGCCCCTAGCGGGGGGGCCTACAATGAGCAGTTCTTC. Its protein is CASSLAPSGGAYNEQFF.

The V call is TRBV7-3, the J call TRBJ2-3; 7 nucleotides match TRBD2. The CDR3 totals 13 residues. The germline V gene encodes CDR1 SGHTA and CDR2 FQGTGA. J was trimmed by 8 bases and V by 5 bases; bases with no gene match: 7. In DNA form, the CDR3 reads TGTGCCAGCAGCACCAGAGGGGAGGGTACGCAGTATTTT. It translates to CASSTRGEGTQYF.

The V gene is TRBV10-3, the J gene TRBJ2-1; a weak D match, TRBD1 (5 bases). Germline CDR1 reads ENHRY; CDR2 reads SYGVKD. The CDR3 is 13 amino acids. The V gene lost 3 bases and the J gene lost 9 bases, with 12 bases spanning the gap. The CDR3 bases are TGTGCCATCAGTGACGACCAGGGTGGTGAGCAGTTCTTC. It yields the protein CAISDDQGGEQFF.

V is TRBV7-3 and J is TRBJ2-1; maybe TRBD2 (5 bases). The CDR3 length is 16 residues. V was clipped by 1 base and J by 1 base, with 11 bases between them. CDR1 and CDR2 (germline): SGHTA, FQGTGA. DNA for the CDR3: TGTGCCAGCAGCTTAATCGGCGGGCGATCCTACAATGAGCAGTTCTTC. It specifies CASSLIGGRSYNEQFF.

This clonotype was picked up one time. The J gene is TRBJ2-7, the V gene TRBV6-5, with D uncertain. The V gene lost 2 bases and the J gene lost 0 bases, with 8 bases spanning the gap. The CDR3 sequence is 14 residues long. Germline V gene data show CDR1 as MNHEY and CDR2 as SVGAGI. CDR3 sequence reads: CASSYGAYSYEQYF. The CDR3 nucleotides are TGTGCCAGCAGTTACGGAGCCTACTCCTACGAGCAGTACTTC.

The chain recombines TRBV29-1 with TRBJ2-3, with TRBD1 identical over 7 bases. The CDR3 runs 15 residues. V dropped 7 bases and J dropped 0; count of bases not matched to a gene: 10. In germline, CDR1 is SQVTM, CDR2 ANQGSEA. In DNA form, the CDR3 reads TGCAGCGCCGGCCGTGGGACAGCTAGCACAGATACGCAGTATTTT. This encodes CSAGRGTASTDTQYF.

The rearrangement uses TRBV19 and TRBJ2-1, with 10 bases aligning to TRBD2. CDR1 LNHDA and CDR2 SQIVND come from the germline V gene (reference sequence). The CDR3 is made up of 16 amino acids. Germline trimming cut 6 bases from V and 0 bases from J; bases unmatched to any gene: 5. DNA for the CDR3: TGTGCCAGTAGCCTAGCGGGGGTGAGCTCCTACAATGAGCAGTTCTTC. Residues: CASSLAGVSSYNEQFF.

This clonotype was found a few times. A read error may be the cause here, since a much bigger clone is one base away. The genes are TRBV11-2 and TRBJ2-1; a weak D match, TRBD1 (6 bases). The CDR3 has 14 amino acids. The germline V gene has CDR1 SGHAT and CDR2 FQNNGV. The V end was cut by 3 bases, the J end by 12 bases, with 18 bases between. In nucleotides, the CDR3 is TGTGCCAGCAGCTTTCTACATGGGGGCGATGGGCAGTTCTTC. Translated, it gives CASSFLHGGDGQFF.

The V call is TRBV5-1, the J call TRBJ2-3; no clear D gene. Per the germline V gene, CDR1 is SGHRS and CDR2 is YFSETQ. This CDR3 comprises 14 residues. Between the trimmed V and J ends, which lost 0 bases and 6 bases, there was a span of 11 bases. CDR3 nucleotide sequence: TGCGCCAGCAGCTTGGCTCCGCCAACGGATACGCAGTATTTT. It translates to CASSLAPPTDTQYF.

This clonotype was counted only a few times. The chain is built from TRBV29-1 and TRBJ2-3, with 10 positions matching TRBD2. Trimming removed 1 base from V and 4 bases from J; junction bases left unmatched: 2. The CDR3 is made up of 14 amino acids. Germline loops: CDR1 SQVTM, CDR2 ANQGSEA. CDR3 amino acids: CSVEGLAGADTQYF. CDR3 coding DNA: TGCAGCGTTGAAGGTCTAGCGGGAGCAGATACGCAGTATTTT.

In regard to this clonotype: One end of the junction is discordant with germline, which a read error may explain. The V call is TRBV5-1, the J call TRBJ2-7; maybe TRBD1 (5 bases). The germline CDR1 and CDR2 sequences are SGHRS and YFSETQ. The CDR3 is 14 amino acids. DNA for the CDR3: TGCACCAGCAGCTTGGACAACTACTCCTACGAGCAGTACTTC. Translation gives CTSSLDNYSYEQYF.

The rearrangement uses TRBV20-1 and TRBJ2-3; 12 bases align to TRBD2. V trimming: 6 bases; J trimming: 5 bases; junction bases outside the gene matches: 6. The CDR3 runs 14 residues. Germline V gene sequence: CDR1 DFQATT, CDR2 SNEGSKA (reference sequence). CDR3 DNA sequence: TGCAGTGCCGTACTAGCGGGGGGACGAGATACGCAGTATTTT. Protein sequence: CSAVLAGGRDTQYF.

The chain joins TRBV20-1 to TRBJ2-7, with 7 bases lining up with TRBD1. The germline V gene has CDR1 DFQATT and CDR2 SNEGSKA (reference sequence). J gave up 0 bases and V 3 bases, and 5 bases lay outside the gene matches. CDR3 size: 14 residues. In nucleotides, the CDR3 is TGCAGTGCTAGGCGAAGGGACAGCTCCTACGAGCAGTACTTC. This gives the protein CSARRRDSSYEQYF.

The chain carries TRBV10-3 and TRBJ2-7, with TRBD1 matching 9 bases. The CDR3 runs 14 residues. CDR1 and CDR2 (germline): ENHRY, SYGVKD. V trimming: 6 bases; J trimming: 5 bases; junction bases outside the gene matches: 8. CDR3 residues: CAIRSQGAGHEQYF. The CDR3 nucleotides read TGTGCCATCAGATCACAGGGGGCCGGGCACGAGCAGTACTTC.

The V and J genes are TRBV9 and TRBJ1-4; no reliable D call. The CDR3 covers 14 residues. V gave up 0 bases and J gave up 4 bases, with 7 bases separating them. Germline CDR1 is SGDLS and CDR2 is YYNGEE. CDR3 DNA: TGTGCCAGCAGCGTAGCCGGCGGTAATGAAAAACTGTTTTTT. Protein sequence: CASSVAGGNEKLFF.

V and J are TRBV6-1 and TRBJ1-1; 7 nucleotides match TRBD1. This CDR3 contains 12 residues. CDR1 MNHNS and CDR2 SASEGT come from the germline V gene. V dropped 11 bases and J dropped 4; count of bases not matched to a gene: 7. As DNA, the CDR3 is TGTGCCGGTAAGGGGGCGGTCACTGAAGCTTTCTTT. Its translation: CAGKGAVTEAFF.